Following are 14 T cell receptor beta chains from one sample sequenced in a study of sequential checkpoint blockade in melanoma. Indicated treatment: randomized to nivolumab then ipilimumab (arm A) or the reverse (arm B). Data came from immunoSEQ multiplex PCR; TCRdb stores just in-frame clones and leaves some out. The table lists over 10,000 clones, approximately 63% of them singletons, with 20% to 25% in the top ten. The source was CD8+ T cells sorted from blood (inferred from file names), collected from a patient given nivolumab and ipilimumab in sequence. These receptors were collected from a human donor with melanoma.

This clone was observed a few times. The chain combines TRBV21-1 with TRBJ2-7; the table's D call of TRBD1 was not tested on the DNA. TRBV21-1 is annotated as a pseudogene. The CDR3 is 12 residues long. DNA of the CDR3: TGTGCCAGGACTGGACAGACCTACGAGCAGTACTTC. It is translated as CARTGQTYEQYF.

The J gene is TRBJ1-1, the V gene TRBV5-8; a weak D match, TRBD1 (5 bases). The V end was cut by 10 bases, the J end by 6 bases, with 16 bases between. Germline assignment: CDR1 SGHTS and CDR2 YDEGEE. The CDR3 extends over 12 amino acids. The DNA for the CDR3 is TGTGCCGGCTCTCAGGGACTGCCTGAAGCTTTCTTT. The encoded protein is CAGSQGLPEAFF.

This sequence joins TRBV7-7 and TRBJ1-6; a possible D gene is TRBD1 (5 bases). Trimming took 5 bases from V and 0 from J, leaving 20 bases between them. Germline V lookup: CDR1 SSHAT, CDR2 FNYEAQ (reference sequence). CDR3 size: 19 residues. The CDR3, as DNA: TGTGCCAGCAGCCTGGGGCACCTTTTAGCTATCTCCTATAATTCACCCCTCCACTTT. Translated, it gives CASSLGHLLAISYNSPLHF.

CDR3 sequence (DNA): TGTGCCAGCAGTTTCAGCGGAGGCAGCTCCTACAATGAGCAGTTCTTC. Protein: CASSFSGGSSYNEQFF. The V and J genes are TRBV6-5 and TRBJ2-1, with D perhaps matching TRBD2 (5 bases). Looked up from germline, CDR1 is MNHEY and CDR2 is SVGAGI. V was trimmed by 4 bases and J by 0 bases, leaving 13 bases between them. The length of the CDR3 is 16 residues.

V and J are TRBV28 and TRBJ2-7, with a tentative D call TRBD1 (5 bases). There are 14 residues in the CDR3. Trimming shortened V by 5 bases and J by 3 bases, and 14 bases separated the two germline ends. Germline lookup yields CDR1 MDHEN and CDR2 SYDVKM. This CDR3 reads CASSPLRVNYEQYF. The CDR3, as DNA: TGTGCCAGCAGTCCACTCAGGGTAAACTACGAGCAGTACTTC.

V gene TRBV9 combines with J gene TRBJ1-1, with TRBD1 as a possible D gene (5 bases). CDR3 length: 16 residues. Trimming shortened V by 0 bases and J by 7 bases, and 19 bases separated the two germline ends. Germline V lookup: CDR1 SGDLS, CDR2 YYNGEE. The CDR3 DNA reads as TGTGCCAGCAGCGTAGGAGTACTTGGGGCGGAGAGTGAAGCTTTCTTT. Translation gives CASSVGVLGAESEAFF.

This clone came up a few times. The V gene is TRBV7-9, the J gene TRBJ2-7; TRBD2 matches 8 bases. The CDR3 covers 14 residues. The ends lost 5 bases at V and 5 bases at J; junction bases unmatched: 8. Germline loops: CDR1 SEHNR, CDR2 FQNEAQ (reference sequence). CDR3 bases: TGTGCCAGCAGCCGAAGCGGGAGTGCCGACGAGCAGTACTTC. This encodes CASSRSGSADEQYF.

A remark on this clone: Other DNA sequences in the same sample also yield this CDR3. This sequence joins TRBV6-1 and TRBJ2-2; D perhaps matches TRBD1 (6 bases). The CDR3 runs 15 residues. Trimming removed 2 bases from V and 1 base from J, with 8 bases in between. The germline CDR1 and CDR2 sequences are MNHNS and SASEGT. The CDR3 here is CASSERGWNTGELFF. CDR3 bases: TGTGCCAGCAGTGAAAGGGGGTGGAACACCGGGGAGCTGTTTTTT.

This clone was counted a few times. The V call is TRBV10-3, the J call TRBJ1-2; 12 bases fit TRBD1. Trimming cost V 8 bases and J 3 bases; bases outside gene matches: 10. CDR1 and CDR2 from the germline V gene are ENHRY and SYGVKD. The CDR3 has 16 amino acids. The CDR3 here is CAIRGDRGLDDYGYTF. CDR3 coding DNA: TGTGCCATCCGAGGGGACAGGGGGCTTGATGACTATGGCTACACCTTC.

About this clone: At one of its ends the junction is not consistent with the germline gene, which may arise from a read error. The chain couples TRBV5-3 to TRBJ1-1; 7 nucleotides agree with TRBD1. TRBV5-3 is sorted into the ORF group, with uncertain function. This CDR3 has 15 residues. The CDR3 DNA follows: TGTGCCAGCAGCTTGGGACAGATCATGAACACTGAAGCTTTCTTT. Its protein product is CASSLGQIMNTEAFF.

The chain is built from TRBV5-1 and TRBJ2-1, with unresolved D. V was trimmed by 1 base and J by 5 bases, leaving 7 bases between them. Germline V gene lookup returns CDR1 SGHRS and CDR2 YFSETQ. CDR3 length: 13 amino acids. In nucleotides, the CDR3 is TGCGCCAGCAGCTTGTCAGCGAACAATGAGCAGTTCTTC. Amino acid sequence: CASSLSANNEQFF.

The chain joins TRBV6-5 to TRBJ2-7; 8 nucleotides match TRBD2. The length of the CDR3 is 14 residues. With V trimmed by 5 bases and J by 5 bases, 8 bases remained unmatched. CDR1 MNHEY and CDR2 SVGAGI come from the germline V gene. CDR3 bases: TGTGCCAGCAGTGCCGCCGGGAGGGGCGACGAGCAGTACTTC. Protein sequence: CASSAAGRGDEQYF.

V usage is TRBV9 and J usage is TRBJ1-4, with D possibly matching TRBD1 (5 bases). V was shortened by 3 bases and J by 4 bases, with 16 bases between the two germline ends. Germline V lookup: CDR1 SGDLS, CDR2 YYNGEE. The CDR3 covers 16 residues. The DNA for the CDR3 is TGTGCCAGCAGCGCCCGACAAGGGGAAGATAATGAAAAACTGTTTTTT. Translation: CASSARQGEDNEKLFF.

The rearrangement uses TRBV7-6 and TRBJ2-7, with D possibly being TRBD1 (6 bases). Germline CDR1 SGHVS, CDR2 FNYEAQ. This CDR3 is 13 amino acids long. V was pared by 1 base and J by 3 bases, with 7 bases between. CDR3: CASSLEQGYEQYF. Written as DNA, the CDR3 is TGTGCCAGCAGCTTAGAACAGGGCTACGAGCAGTACTTC.